This TCR beta chain stems from a study of cytomegalovirus exposure and HLA in healthy donors (dated by TCRdb to 2016 to 2017). In the study overall: An earlier analysis of some 620 of the donors reported 276 Gb of sequence data and 95 million to 130 million unique TCR beta sequences obtained from about 179 million T cells. Roughly 300 gigabases of sequencing data and some 85 million unique TCR sequences were included in an early release covering about 700 HLA-typed donors. The genetic ancestry cluster associated with self-reported Caucasian donors included 70% to 85% of the roughly 380 genotyped donors. The study was designed to test whether signatures of past pathogen exposure could be identified by cataloging public T cell receptors. The T cell repertoires of under 750 subjects were profiled by immunosequencing and related to cytomegalovirus serostatus. A separate validation cohort of 100 to 150 different subjects was used in addition to the approximately 700-subject first cohort. To predict cytomegalovirus infection status, the study brought together high-throughput TCR immunosequencing, statistical association of individual TCRs with disease status, and machine learning. A later analysis re-examined previously published TCR beta repertoires from hundreds of donors and added high-resolution HLA genotyping to investigate patterns of TCR occurrence. Rather than drawing on any new phenotypic data, the later analysis identified candidate immune exposures from TCR beta sequences and the way those sequences occurred across donors. In an earlier analysis of a few hundred of the donors, high-throughput TCR beta sequencing was used to judge whether each TCR beta V gene segment behaved as functional or pseudogenic. Donor age, sex, ethnicity and CMV serostatus were collected together with the repertoire data. A later genetic analysis used genome-wide SNP genotypes for about 65% of the roughly 700 donors, treating that subset as a discovery cohort. All discovery cohort repertoires had been generated using a single sequencing platform. HLA typing included class I and class II loci at four-digit resolution. The number of donors typed differed by locus, with 629-630 for A, B, C, DRB1 and DQB1, 522 for DQA1, 606 for DPA1, and approximately 470 for DPB1. Because of strong linkage in the cohort, roughly five DR-DQ haplotypes were treated as single units for association and clustering. On average, around 240,000 unique TCR beta nucleotide sequences were sequenced per donor among about 400 genotyped donors of the cohort, with 15% to 20% of those sequences being non-productive. Results and caveats for the whole study, not just this receptor: In a later analysis, some 18,000 TCR beta sequences were associated with specific HLA alleles at a false discovery rate of 0.05. A further reported finding was that TCR beta sequences accurately predicted the HLA-A and HLA-B alleles for most subjects in the first cohort. An association between a missense DCLRE1C variant and V-gene and J-gene trimming of TCR beta chains was found in a later genetic analysis and replicated in an independent cohort. Some IMGT-functional V segments, including TRBV6-2 and TRBV6-3, could not be distinguished by the 87-base-pair reads and were therefore excluded. The classifier was reported to diagnose cytomegalovirus status with high specificity and sensitivity in both the original and validation cohorts. Several of the top co-occurrence clusters appeared to be linked to parvovirus B19, influenza, CMV and Epstein-Barr virus, according to a later analysis. For the cohort, immune exposure information was limited to CMV serostatus. Because HLA typing was missing for some donors at each locus, association tests included only the typed subset. The earlier analysis of some 540 of the donors excluded fewer than 20 rarely observed V segments, including chromosome 9 orphons, because counts were too low. According to a later analysis, most CMV-associated TCR beta chains appeared to be HLA-restricted, and the HLA associations seemed to be driven largely by CMV exposure. Assigning TCR associations to individual alleles was difficult when HLA alleles, especially DR and DQ, strongly co-occurred. Correlated functional status among segregating V segments might reflect linkage disequilibrium, but an unknown experimental factor could not be ruled out. According to the authors, the approach could potentially be generalized to other disease states and immunological phenotypes. A group of highly shared sequence variants was considered likely to be a technical artifact of the sequencing pipeline. Presence/absence analyses assumed roughly uniform sequencing depth across donors, an assumption that may not hold. In the study, some 180 TCR beta chains were listed as associated with cytomegalovirus. In a later analysis, TCR association rates were found to vary across HLA loci, with the most associated TCRs seen for DRB1 alleles and the fewest for HLA-C alleles. In a later genetic analysis, fewer N-insertions in productive TCRs were reported among donors in an Asian-associated ancestry cluster than the roughly 670-donor mean. In an earlier analysis of some 640 of the donors, most TCR beta V segments were observed in productive rearrangements about 87% or about 30% of the time, broadly matching IMGT annotations. In vitro tests confirmed that a few of the cytomegalovirus-associated TCR beta chains recognize cytomegalovirus antigens. Across donors, most TCR sequences were observed very rarely, whereas some public TCRs were present in many individuals. Compared with equally common non-associated chains, HLA-associated TCR beta chains in a later analysis were more clonally expanded and had lower generation probabilities. In this cohort, only TCR beta chains were sequenced, and detectable features were limited by the absence of alpha or paired-chain data.

The library was generated by the immunoSEQ multiplex PCR assay. For the multiplex PCR, a mixture combining 60 forward primers for TCR Vbeta segments and 13 reverse primers for TCR Jbeta segments was used. A multiplex PCR assay on genomic DNA amplified the CDR3 region of rearranged TCR beta genes. Amplified TCR beta libraries were sequenced as 87-base-pair reads on the Illumina HiSeq System. On the authors' methods: A later analysis tallied about 77 million unique TCR beta chains across the 650 to 750 repertoires, and approximately 12 million of those chains were shared by two or more donors. A nearest-neighbor algorithm error-corrected the raw reads and collapsed the reads into unique sequences, merging closely related sequences to remove PCR and sequencing errors. To assign V, D and J gene segments, CDR3 sequences were aligned to IMGT reference sequences. For a sequence to be retained, at least a six-nucleotide match to both a V gene segment and a J gene segment was required. Rearrangements were called productive when the CDR3 lacked stop codons and stayed in frame with V and J; all others were non-productive. CDR3 was defined according to IMGT convention as the region running from the second conserved V-encoded cysteine to the conserved J-encoded phenylalanine. The earlier analysis of some 580 of the donors excluded any sequence lacking an unambiguous match to a single V gene segment. In an earlier analysis of a few hundred of the donors, a V segment was called functional when productive rearrangements were above 56.7%, and segregating when the standard deviation between donors exceeded 5%. A statistical classification framework was built for diagnosing cytomegalovirus status from the catalog of TCR beta chain sequences. In a later analysis, TCR nucleotide sequences were compared against IMGT/GENE-DB human TR gene sequences so that V and J genes could be assigned. Using the TCRdist pipeline, a later analysis assigned CDR3 sequences along with most-parsimonious VDJ recombination scenarios. A later analysis defined each TCR beta chain by its CDR3 amino acid sequence plus V-gene family, and excluded reads lacking a unique V-gene family. A later analysis removed several hundred highly shared, low-generation-probability nucleotide sequences to deal with suspected cross-contamination and a sequencing artifact. For each public chain, a later analysis derived a clonal expansion index from normalized ranks of inferred template counts within each repertoire. A later analysis computed generation probabilities with a VDJ recombination model fitted to out-of-frame rearrangements, and checked the results against IGoR. In a later analysis, TCR-TCR, TCR-HLA and TCR-CMV co-occurrence was scored with hypergeometric tests, and a repertoire-size bias correction was applied to TCR pairs. False discovery rates were estimated in a later analysis by permuting HLA or CMV assignments 20 times. In a later analysis, co-occurring TCRs were grouped with DBSCAN, and TCRdist sequence similarity was added when clustering was performed within HLA-allele-positive subsets. Co-occurrence clustering excluded repertoires with fewer than 30,000 or more than 120,000 public chains, plus five with anomalous nucleotide sharing. This immuneACCESS table, as held by TCRdb, lists in-frame sequences with V and J called but not all clones. Of the missing ones, under half trace to an unresolved V gene in checked studies; the others have no known cause. That table gives V, J and clone size, and the DNA gave D and trimming. Recorded for this sample are approximately 75,000 clones; 60% to 85% of them occurred a single time. Under 1.2% of the sample is taken by the ten largest.

In total, about 650 healthy bone marrow donors made up the cohort. Cohort members were all nominally healthy when sampled, although unrecorded immune exposures were likely present. The donor was CMV seronegative and was included in the group of a few hundred seronegative cohort members. Every donor gave a peripheral blood sample, and the peripheral blood mononuclear cells from that sample were used for TCR beta sequencing. Genomic DNA was extracted from the blood cell samples with the Qiagen DNeasy Blood Extraction Kit. Comment on this clone: The target of this receptor is not known. Base-call qualities are not available, and no considerably larger clone is one nucleotide away.

The CDR3 starts with the cysteine, ends with the phenylalanine, and has 14 residues. Only the CDR3 region is kept as DNA, spanning 42 bases read in frame from base 1. The CDR1 and CDR2 encoded by the germline V gene are MNHEY and SVGAGI. V is pruned by 6 bases and J by 2 bases, leaving 6 bases of the junction without a gene match. This TCR was recovered from a male donor in good health and CMV-seronegative. The chain joins TRBV6-5 to TRBJ1-2, with 7 middle bases fitting TRBD1. The sample comprised PBMCs. CDR3 sequence: CASRRDSLNYGYTF. At the DNA level, the sequence is TGTGCCAGCAGGAGGGACAGTCTCAACTATGGCTACACCTTC.